The 8 T cell receptor beta chains below were found in one sample sequenced in a study of blood T cell repertoires in COVID-19. TCRdb's copy holds only in-frame clones and misses some; the assay was immunoSEQ multiplex PCR. The table shows approximately 240,000 clones, with roughly 91% occurring only once. Sequenced sample: peripheral blood. These TCRs come from a man under 40 with COVID-19, enrolled during active disease.

This rearrangement joins TRBV7-9 to TRBJ1-2; a possible D gene is TRBD1 (6 bases). The germline V gene encodes CDR1 SEHNR and CDR2 FQNEAQ (reference sequence). This CDR3 has 14 amino acids. V dropped 5 bases and J dropped 4 bases, with 14 bases sitting between them. The CDR3 bases are TGTGCCAGCAGCCCAAATCGACAGGTCTATGGCTACACCTTC. Protein sequence: CASSPNRQVYGYTF. The full variable domain, completed using reference TRBV7-9 and TRBJ1-2, is DTGVSQNPRHKITKRGQNVTFRCDPISEHNRLYWYRQTLGQGPEFLTYFQNEAQLEKSRLLSDRFSAERPKGSFSTLEIQRTEQGDSAMYLCASSPNRQVYGYTFGSGTRLTVV.

The rearrangement uses TRBV6-5 and TRBJ1-2; D perhaps matches TRBD1 (5 bases). The length of the CDR3 is 14 residues. V was trimmed by 6 bases and J by 8 bases, leaving 19 bases between them. Germline CDR1 MNHEY, CDR2 SVGAGI. This chain's CDR3 is CASRPISGGQGYTF. CDR3 nucleotide sequence: TGTGCCAGCAGGCCCATTAGCGGGGGTCAGGGCTACACCTTC.

The V and J genes are TRBV2 and TRBJ1-5; the D is unclear. Germline V CDR1 and CDR2: SNHLY, FYNNEI. The CDR3 runs 14 residues. Between the trimmed V and J ends, which lost 1 base and 0 bases, there was a span of 4 bases. The CDR3 bases are TGTGCCAGCAGTGAAGACGGTAGCAATCAGCCCCAGCATTTT. The encoded protein is CASSEDGSNQPQHF.

The chain has TRBV3-1 (or the pseudogene TRBV3-2) and TRBJ1-1; D not certain. Germline-derived CDR1 and CDR2 are LGHDT and YNNKEL (reference sequence). V shed 4 bases and J shed 2 bases, with 8 bases lying between them. The CDR3 is made up of 13 amino acids. This CDR3 is CASSRQSNTEAFF. CDR3 bases: TGTGCCAGCAGCCGGCAGTCCAACACTGAAGCTTTCTTT.

The V gene is TRBV5-5, the J gene TRBJ1-3, with 11 nucleotides matching TRBD1. Germline V gene sequence: CDR1 SGHKS, CDR2 YYEKEE (reference sequence). This CDR3 is 15 amino acids long. V shed 1 base, J shed 8 bases, and the junction held 5 bases outside the gene matches. CDR3 bases: TGTGCCAGCAGCTTGACCGGGACAGGGGGGTACACCATATATTTT. Translating gives CASSLTGTGGYTIYF.

V usage is TRBV4-1 and J usage is TRBJ2-1; D ambiguous. Germline V lookup: CDR1 MGHRA, CDR2 YSYEKL. Deletions cut 0 bases from V and 0 bases from J, with 9 bases between. The CDR3 spans 16 residues. The DNA for the CDR3 is TGCGCCAGCAGCCAAGAGCCGGGTGGCTCCTACAATGAGCAGTTCTTC. Its protein product is CASSQEPGGSYNEQFF.

This clone was counted only a few times. V usage is TRBV6-6 and J usage is TRBJ2-1; D uncertain. CDR1 is MNHNY and CDR2 is SVGAGI in the germline V gene (reference sequence). The length of the CDR3 is 12 residues. V was clipped by 5 bases and J by 6 bases, with 8 bases between them. The CDR3 protein is CASSIDINEQFF. In DNA, the CDR3 is TGTGCCAGCAGTATAGATATCAATGAGCAGTTCTTC.

This clone was detected only once. This chain joins TRBV6-5 and TRBJ1-2, with TRBD1 matching over 7 bases. This CDR3 spans 13 amino acids. Germline V CDR1 and CDR2: MNHEY, SVGAGI. V shed 9 bases and J 4 bases; nucleotides not matched to a gene: 8. CDR3 amino acids: CASRDSLSYGYTF. The CDR3 DNA follows: TGTGCCAGTAGGGACAGTCTTTCCTATGGCTACACCTTC.